The clone carrying this TCR beta chain was recorded a few times. What it binds is unknown. This sample stems from a study of T cell responses to AZD1222 COVID-19 vaccine. Regarding the study as a whole: The repertoires were collected only after the peak T cell response. Just a handful of AZD1222 recipients tested seropositive at baseline.

Method: immunoSEQ multiplex PCR; TCRdb's copy keeps in-frame clones and lacks some. The data contain approximately 150,000 clones, nearly 90% of them singletons. The CDR3 is made up of 14 amino acids. V was pared by 5 bases and J by 6 bases, with 13 bases between. The germline V gene has CDR1 KGHSH and CDR2 LQKENI. This sequence joins TRBV18 and TRBJ2-2; D remains unclear. This TCR was sampled from an adult in good health. Source: peripheral blood, taken on day 0 of AZD1222 vaccination. The CDR3 sequence is CASSKNTPPGELFF. The DNA for the CDR3 is TGTGCCAGCTCAAAGAACACTCCGCCCGGGGAGCTGTTTTTT.